The T cell receptor (beta chain) described here comes from a study of post-analysis software for immune sequencing data. In the study overall: Relapsing-remitting, secondary progressive and progressive-relapsing forms of multiple sclerosis all featured among disease courses.

Included in the TCR beta cDNA libraries were unique molecular identifiers. The T cell input of about 0.9 to 10 million gave roughly 460,000 cDNA molecules. MiXCR, applied by TCRdb to the PCR reads, yields one record per CDR3 protein. The sample shows hundreds of thousands of distinct CDR3 sequences, about 53% of them seen only once. The receptor's source is a girl aged 5 to 17 with multiple sclerosis. Specimen: blood.

As DNA, the CDR3 is TGTGCCAGCAGTGGGGGGGGTTGGGAGCAGTTCTTC. Amino acid sequence: CASSGGGWEQFF. The genes are TRBV11-2 and TRBJ2-1, with TRBD2 identical over 7 bases. The germline V gene has CDR1 SGHAT and CDR2 FQNNGV. This CDR3 comprises 12 residues. V shed 6 bases and J 10 bases; nucleotides not matched to a gene: 6.